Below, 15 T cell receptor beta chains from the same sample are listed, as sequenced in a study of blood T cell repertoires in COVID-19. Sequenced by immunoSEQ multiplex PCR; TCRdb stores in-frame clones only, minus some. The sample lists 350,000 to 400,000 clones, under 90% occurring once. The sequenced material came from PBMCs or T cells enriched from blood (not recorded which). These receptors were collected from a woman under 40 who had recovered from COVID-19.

As DNA, the CDR3 is TGCGCCAGCAGTATGATGTGGGGCGGTAATGAAAAACTGTTTTTT. This gives the protein CASSMMWGGNEKLFF. The chain carries TRBV5-1 and TRBJ1-4; D perhaps matches TRBD1 (5 bases). Trimming cost V 5 bases and J 4 bases, with 15 bases left between them. The CDR3 extends over 15 amino acids. Germline V gene sequence: CDR1 SGHRS, CDR2 YFSETQ. The variable domain in full, completed from reference TRBV5-1 and TRBJ1-4, reads KAGVTQTPRYLIKTRGQQVTLSCSPISGHRSVSWYQQTPGQGLQFLFEYFSETQRNKGNFPGRFSGRQFSNSRSEMNVSTLELGDSALYLCASSMMWGGNEKLFFGSGTQLSVL.

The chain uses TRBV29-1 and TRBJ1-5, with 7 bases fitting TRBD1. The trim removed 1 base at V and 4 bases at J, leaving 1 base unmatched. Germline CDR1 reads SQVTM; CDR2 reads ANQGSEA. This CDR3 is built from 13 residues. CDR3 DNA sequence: TGCAGCGTTGAAGCAGGGGGGAATCAGCCCCAGCATTTT. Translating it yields CSVEAGGNQPQHF.

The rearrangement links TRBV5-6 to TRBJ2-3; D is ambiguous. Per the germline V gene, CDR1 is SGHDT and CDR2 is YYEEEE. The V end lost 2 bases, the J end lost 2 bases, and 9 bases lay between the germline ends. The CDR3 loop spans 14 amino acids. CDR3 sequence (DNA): TGTGCCAGCAGCTTCGTTGCGGCCACAGATACGCAGTATTTT. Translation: CASSFVAATDTQYF.

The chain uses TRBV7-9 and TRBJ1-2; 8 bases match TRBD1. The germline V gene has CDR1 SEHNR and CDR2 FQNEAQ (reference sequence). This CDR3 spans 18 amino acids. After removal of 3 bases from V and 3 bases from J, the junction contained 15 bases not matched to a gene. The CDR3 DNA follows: TGTGCCAGCAGCTTCCCGCGATTTCCAGGGGGCGCGGACTATGGCTACACCTTC. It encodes CASSFPRFPGGADYGYTF.

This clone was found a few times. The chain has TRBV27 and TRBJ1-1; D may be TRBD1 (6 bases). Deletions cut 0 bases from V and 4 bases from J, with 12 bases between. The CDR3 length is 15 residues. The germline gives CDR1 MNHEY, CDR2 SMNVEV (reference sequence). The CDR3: CASSLSTSGATEAFF. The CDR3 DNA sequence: TGTGCCAGCAGTTTATCGACATCAGGGGCCACTGAAGCTTTCTTT.

The DNA for the CDR3 is TGTGCCAGTAGCCTCCGGGACAGGGGGAACACTGAAGCTTTCTTT. This sequence encodes CASSLRDRGNTEAFF. This sequence joins TRBV19 and TRBJ1-1; 10 bases are a match to TRBD1. Germline assignment: CDR1 LNHDA and CDR2 SQIVND (reference sequence). This CDR3 is built from 15 residues. V gave up 6 bases and J gave up 1 base; unmatched junction bases: 5. Together with reference TRBV19 and TRBJ1-1, the CDR3 gives the full variable domain: DGGITQSPKYLFRKEGQNVTLSCEQNLNHDAMYWYRQDPGQGLRLIYYSQIVNDFQKGDIAEGYSVSREKKESFPLTVTSAQKNPTAFYLCASSLRDRGNTEAFFGQGTRLTVV.

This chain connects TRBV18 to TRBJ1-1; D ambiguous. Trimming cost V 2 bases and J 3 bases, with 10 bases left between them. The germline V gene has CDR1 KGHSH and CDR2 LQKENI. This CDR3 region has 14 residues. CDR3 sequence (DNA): TGTGCCAGCTCACCAGACTCCGGATACACTGAAGCTTTCTTT. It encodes CASSPDSGYTEAFF.

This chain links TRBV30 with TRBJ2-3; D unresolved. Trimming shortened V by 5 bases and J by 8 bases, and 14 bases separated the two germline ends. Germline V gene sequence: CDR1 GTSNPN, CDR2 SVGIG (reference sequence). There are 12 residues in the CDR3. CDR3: CAWSTPPGTQYF. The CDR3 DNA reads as TGTGCCTGGTCCACTCCCCCAGGTACGCAGTATTTT.

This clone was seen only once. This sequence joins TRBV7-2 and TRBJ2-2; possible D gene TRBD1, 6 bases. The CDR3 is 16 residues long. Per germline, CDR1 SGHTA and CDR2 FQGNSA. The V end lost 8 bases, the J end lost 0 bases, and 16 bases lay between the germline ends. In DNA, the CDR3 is TGTGCCAGCTCGCGACAGGCACAAGCGAACACCGGGGAGCTGTTTTTT. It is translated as CASSRQAQANTGELFF.

Here the CDR3 DNA reads TGTGCCAGCAGCTTATCTCCGGACAGGAGGTATGGCTACACCTTC. Protein product: CASSLSPDRRYGYTF. The chain combines TRBV7-2 with TRBJ1-2; 7 bases are a match to TRBD1. J lost 5 bases, V lost 2 bases, and 8 bases had no gene match. This CDR3 has 15 residues. Germline assignment: CDR1 SGHTA and CDR2 FQGNSA.

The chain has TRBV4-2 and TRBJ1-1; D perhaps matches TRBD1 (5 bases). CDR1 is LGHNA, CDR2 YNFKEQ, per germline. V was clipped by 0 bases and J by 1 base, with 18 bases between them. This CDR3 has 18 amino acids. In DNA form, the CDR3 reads TGTGCCAGCAGCCAAGAATGGGATGGACAACGTGAGAACACTGAAGCTTTCTTT. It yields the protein CASSQEWDGQRENTEAFF.

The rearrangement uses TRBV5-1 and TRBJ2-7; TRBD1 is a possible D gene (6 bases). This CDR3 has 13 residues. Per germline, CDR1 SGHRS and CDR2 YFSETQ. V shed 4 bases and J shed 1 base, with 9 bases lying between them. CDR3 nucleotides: TGCGCCAGCAGCCCGGGACATTCCTACGAGCAGTACTTC. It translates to CASSPGHSYEQYF.

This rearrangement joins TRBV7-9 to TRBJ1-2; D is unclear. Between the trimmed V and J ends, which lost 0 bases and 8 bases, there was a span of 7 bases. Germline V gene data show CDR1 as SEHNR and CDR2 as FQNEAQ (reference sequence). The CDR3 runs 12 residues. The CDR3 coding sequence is TGTGCCAGCAGCTTAGCGCTGAGCGGCTACACCTTC. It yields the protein CASSLALSGYTF.

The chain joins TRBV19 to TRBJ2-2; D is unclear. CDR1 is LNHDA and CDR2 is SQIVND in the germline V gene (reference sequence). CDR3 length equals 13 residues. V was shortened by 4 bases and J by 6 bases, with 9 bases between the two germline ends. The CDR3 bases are TGTGCCAGTAGTACCGCGAGAGCCGGGGAGCTGTTTTTT. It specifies CASSTARAGELFF.

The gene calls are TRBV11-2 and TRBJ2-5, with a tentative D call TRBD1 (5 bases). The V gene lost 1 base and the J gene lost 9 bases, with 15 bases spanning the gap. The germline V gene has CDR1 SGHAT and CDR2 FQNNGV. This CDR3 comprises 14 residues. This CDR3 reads CASSLGPYQGAQYF. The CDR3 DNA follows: TGTGCCAGCAGCTTAGGTCCATACCAAGGGGCCCAGTACTTC. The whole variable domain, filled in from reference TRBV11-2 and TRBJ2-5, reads EAGVAQSPRYKIIEKRQSVAFWCNPISGHATLYWYQQILGQGPKLLIQFQNNGVVDDSQLPKDRFSAERLKGVDSTLKIQPAKLEDSAVYLCASSLGPYQGAQYFGPGTRLLVL.